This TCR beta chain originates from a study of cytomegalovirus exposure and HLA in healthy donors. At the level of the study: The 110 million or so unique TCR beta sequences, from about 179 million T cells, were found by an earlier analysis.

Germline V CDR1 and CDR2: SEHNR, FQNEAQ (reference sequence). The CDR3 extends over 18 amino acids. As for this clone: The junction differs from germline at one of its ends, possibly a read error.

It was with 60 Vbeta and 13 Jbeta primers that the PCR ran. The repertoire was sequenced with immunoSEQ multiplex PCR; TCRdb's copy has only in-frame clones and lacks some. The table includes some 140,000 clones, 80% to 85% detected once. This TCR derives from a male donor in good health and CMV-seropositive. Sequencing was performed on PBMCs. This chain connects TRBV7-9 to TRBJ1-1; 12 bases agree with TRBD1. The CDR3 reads CSSSLMIGDRGLGTEAFF. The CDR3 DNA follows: TGTTCCAGCAGCTTAATGATAGGGGACAGGGGGCTAGGCACTGAAGCTTTCTTT.